The T cell receptor beta chain under discussion was sequenced for a study of cytomegalovirus exposure and HLA in healthy donors. About the study: The same platform as the approximately 670 first-cohort repertoires was used for the 100 to 150 validation repertoires, a later analysis reported.

Sequenced by immunoSEQ multiplex PCR; TCRdb stores in-frame clones only, minus some. The sample consists of 150,000 to 200,000 clones, approximately 88% of them appearing once. The CDR3 length is 12 residues. Losses at the gene ends were 7 bases for V and 3 bases for J; bases not matched to a gene: 3. Germline loops: CDR1 GTSNPN, CDR2 SVGIG (reference sequence). The donors belonged to the roughly 120-subject validation cohort, separate from the 666-subject first cohort. The sample was PBMCs. This chain links TRBV30 with TRBJ2-1, with 7 bases lining up with TRBD2. The receptor's source is a young man in good health and CMV-seropositive. In DNA, the CDR3 is TGTGCCTCCAGCGGGATCTACAATGAGCAGTTCTTC. Its protein product is CASSGIYNEQFF.